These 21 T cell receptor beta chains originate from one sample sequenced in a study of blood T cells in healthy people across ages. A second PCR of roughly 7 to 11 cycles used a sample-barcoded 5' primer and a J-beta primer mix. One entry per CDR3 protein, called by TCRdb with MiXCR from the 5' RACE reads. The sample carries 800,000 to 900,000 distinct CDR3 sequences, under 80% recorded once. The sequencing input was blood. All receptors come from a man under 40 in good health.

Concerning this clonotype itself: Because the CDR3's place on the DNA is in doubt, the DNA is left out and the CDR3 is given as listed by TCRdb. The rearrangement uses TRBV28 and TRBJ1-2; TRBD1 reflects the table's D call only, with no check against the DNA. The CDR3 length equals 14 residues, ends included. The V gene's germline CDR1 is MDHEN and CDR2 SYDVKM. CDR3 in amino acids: CASSVGQGSPGHTF.

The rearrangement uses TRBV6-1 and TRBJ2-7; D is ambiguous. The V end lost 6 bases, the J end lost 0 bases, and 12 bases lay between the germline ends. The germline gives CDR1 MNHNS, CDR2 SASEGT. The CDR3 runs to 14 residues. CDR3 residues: CASRMGLGSYEQYF. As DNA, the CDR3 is TGTGCCAGCAGGATGGGCTTGGGCTCCTACGAGCAGTACTTC.

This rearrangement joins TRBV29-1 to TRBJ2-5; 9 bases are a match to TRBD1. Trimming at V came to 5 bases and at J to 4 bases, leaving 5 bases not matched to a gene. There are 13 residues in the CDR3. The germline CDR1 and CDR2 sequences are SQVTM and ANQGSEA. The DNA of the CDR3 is TGCAGCGTTACGGACAGGGGTTTAGAGACCCAGTACTTC. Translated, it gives CSVTDRGLETQYF.

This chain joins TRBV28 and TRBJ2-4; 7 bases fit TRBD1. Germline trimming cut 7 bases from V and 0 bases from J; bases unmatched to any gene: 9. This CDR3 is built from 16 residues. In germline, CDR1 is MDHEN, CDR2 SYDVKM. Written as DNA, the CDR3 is TGTGCCAGCACTGTGACAGGGACAATAGCCAAAAACATTCAGTACTTC. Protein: CASTVTGTIAKNIQYF. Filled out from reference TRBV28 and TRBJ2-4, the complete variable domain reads DVKVTQSSRYLVKRTGEKVFLECVQDMDHENMFWYRQDPGLGLRLIYFSYDVKMKEKGDIPEGYSVSREKKERFSLILESASTNQTSMYLCASTVTGTIAKNIQYFGAGTRLSVL.

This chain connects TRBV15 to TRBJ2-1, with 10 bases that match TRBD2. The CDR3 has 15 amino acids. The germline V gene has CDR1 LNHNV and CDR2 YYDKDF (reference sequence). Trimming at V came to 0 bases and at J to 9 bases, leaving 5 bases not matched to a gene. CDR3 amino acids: CATSRDQRGGTEQFF. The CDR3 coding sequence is TGTGCCACCAGCAGAGATCAGCGGGGGGGCACTGAGCAGTTCTTC.

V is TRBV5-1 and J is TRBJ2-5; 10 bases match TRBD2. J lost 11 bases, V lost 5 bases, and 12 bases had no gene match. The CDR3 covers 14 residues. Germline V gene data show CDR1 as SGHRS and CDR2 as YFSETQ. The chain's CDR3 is CASRPSGGPNEQYF. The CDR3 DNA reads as TGCGCCAGCAGGCCTAGCGGGGGCCCCAATGAGCAGTACTTC.

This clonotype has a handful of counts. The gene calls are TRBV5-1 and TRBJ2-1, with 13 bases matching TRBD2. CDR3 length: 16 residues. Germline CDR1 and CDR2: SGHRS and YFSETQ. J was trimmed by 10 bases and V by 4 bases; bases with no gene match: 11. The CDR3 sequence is CASSRGLAGPAGEQFF. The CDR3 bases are TGCGCCAGCAGCCGGGGACTAGCGGGACCGGCCGGGGAGCAGTTCTTC. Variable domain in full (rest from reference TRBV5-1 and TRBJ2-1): KAGVTQTPRYLIKTRGQQVTLSCSPISGHRSVSWYQQTPGQGLQFLFEYFSETQRNKGNFPGRFSGRQFSNSRSEMNVSTLELGDSALYLCASSRGLAGPAGEQFFGPGTRLTVL.

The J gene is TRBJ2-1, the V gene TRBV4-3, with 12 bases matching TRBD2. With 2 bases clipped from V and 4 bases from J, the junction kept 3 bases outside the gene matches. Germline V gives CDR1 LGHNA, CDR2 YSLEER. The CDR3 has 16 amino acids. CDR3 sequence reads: CASSQLLAGGYNEQFF. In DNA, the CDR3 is TGCGCCAGCAGCCAACTACTAGCGGGGGGATACAATGAGCAGTTCTTC.

The DNA of the CDR3 is TGTGCCAGCAGAACTCCGGGACTAGCGGTCTACGAGCAGTACTTC. The encoded protein is CASRTPGLAVYEQYF. The chain links TRBV7-2 to TRBJ2-4; 11 nucleotides agree with TRBD2. The DNA end is more similar to TRBJ2-7, so the J call may be wrong. Germline V gene data show CDR1 as SGHTA and CDR2 as FQGNSA. The CDR3 has 15 amino acids.

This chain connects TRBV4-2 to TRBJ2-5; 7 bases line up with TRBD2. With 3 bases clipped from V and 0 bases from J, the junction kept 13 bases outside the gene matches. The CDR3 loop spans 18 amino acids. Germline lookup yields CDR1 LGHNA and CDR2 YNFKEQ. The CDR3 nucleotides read TGTGCCAGCAGCCAGGGAGACTGGGGCGGGGGTTACCAAGAGACCCAGTACTTC. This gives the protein CASSQGDWGGGYQETQYF.

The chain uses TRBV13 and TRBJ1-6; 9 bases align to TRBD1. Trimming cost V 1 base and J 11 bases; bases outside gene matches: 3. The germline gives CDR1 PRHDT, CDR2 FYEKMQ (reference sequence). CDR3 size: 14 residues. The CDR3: CASSLADRGTPLHF. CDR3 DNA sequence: TGTGCCAGCAGCTTAGCGGACAGGGGAACACCCCTCCACTTT.

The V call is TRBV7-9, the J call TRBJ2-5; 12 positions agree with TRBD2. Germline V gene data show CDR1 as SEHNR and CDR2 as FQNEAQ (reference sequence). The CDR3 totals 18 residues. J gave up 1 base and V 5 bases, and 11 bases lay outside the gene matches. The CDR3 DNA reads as TGTGCCAGCAGCCCCGGACTAGCGGGGCAGTTATTCCAAGAGACCCAGTACTTC. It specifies CASSPGLAGQLFQETQYF.

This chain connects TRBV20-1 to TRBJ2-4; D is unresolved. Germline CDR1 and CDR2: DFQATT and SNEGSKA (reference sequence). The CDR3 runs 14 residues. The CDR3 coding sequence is TGCGGCCTAAGCCCCCAACACGGCAAAAACATTCAGTACTTC. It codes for CGLSPQHGKNIQYF.

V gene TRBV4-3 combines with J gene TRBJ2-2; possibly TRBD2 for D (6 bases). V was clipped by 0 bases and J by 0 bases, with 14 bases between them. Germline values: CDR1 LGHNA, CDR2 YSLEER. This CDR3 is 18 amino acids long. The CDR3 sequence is CASSQDRPGTPNTGELFF. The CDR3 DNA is TGCGCCAGCAGCCAAGATAGACCAGGGACTCCGAACACCGGGGAGCTGTTTTTT.

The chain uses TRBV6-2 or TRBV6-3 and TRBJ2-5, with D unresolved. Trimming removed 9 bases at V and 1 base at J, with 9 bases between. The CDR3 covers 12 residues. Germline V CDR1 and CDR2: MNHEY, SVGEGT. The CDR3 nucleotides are TGTGCCAGTGCGCCATCCCAAGAGACCCAGTACTTC. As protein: CASAPSQETQYF.

In DNA, the CDR3 is TGCGCCAGCCAACCAACCGGGACAGGGGACTCCTACAATGAGCAGTTCTTC. The encoded protein is CASQPTGTGDSYNEQFF. The rearrangement uses TRBV5-1 and TRBJ2-1; 10 bases map to TRBD1. The ends lost 7 bases at V and 0 bases at J; junction bases unmatched: 10. Germline values: CDR1 SGHRS, CDR2 YFSETQ. The CDR3 has 17 residues.

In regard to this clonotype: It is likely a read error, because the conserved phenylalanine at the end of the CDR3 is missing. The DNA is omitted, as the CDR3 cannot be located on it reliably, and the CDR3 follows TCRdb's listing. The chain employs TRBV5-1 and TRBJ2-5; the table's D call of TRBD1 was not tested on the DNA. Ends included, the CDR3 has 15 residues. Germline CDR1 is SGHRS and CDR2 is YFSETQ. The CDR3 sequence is CASSRDSVSGYTFGS.

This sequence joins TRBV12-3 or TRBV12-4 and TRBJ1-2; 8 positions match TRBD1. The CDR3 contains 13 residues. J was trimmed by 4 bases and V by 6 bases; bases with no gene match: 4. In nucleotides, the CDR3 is TGTGCCAGCAGGGACAGGGTAACCTATGGCTACACCTTC. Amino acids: CASRDRVTYGYTF.

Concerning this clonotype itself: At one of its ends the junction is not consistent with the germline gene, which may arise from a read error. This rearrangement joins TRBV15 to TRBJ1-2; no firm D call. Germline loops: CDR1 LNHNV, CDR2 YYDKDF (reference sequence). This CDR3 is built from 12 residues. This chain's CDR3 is CAASRPGYGYTF. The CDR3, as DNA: TGTGCCGCCAGCAGACCCGGCTATGGCTACACCTTC.

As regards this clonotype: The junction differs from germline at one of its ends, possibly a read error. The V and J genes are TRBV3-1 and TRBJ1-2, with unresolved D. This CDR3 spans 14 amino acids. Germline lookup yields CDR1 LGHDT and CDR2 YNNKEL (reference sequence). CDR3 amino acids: CASSQDAGDYGYTF. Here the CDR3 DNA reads TGCGCCAGCAGCCAAGACGCAGGTGACTATGGCTACACCTTC.

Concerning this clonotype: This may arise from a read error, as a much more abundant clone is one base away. CDR3 residues: CASSPGSGATYKQYF. The CDR3 DNA follows: TGTGCCAGCAGCCCGGGTAGCGGGGCGACCTACAAGCAGTACTTC. The J gene is TRBJ2-7, the V gene TRBV4-2; 8 nucleotides line up with TRBD2. The CDR3 has 15 residues. Germline V gene sequence: CDR1 LGHNA, CDR2 YNFKEQ.